The 3 T cell receptor beta chains reported below all come from one sample, sequenced in a study of T cell clones after liver transplantation. Generated by immunoSEQ multiplex PCR, the TCRdb table keeps only in-frame clones and is missing some. The data contain about 9,200 clones, around 73% of them seen just once; the ten biggest clones take up roughly 51%. The source material was CD8+ T cells from blood, sampled at the 22-month timepoint. Every receptor here comes from a human patient who received a liver transplant. The graft donor may have contributed some T cells.

CDR3 DNA: TGTGCCAGCTTCTCGGGACGGTTGAATTCACCCCTCCACTTT. Protein: CASFSGRLNSPLHF. The chain couples TRBV6-9 to TRBJ1-6, with D maybe TRBD1 (5 bases). The V gene lost 8 bases and the J gene lost 7 bases, with 15 bases spanning the gap. The germline V gene has CDR1 MNHGY and CDR2 SVAAGI. The CDR3 covers 14 residues.

This chain uses TRBV11-2 with TRBJ1-2; 7 bases are a match to TRBD1. Germline trimming cut 5 bases from V and 4 bases from J; bases unmatched to any gene: 4. Germline V CDR1 and CDR2: SGHAT, FQNNGV. This CDR3 has 13 residues. The CDR3 loop is CASSPTGSYGYTF. CDR3 DNA sequence: TGTGCCAGCAGCCCGACAGGGAGCTATGGCTACACCTTC.

The V and J genes are TRBV6-4 and TRBJ2-1; D perhaps matches TRBD2 (7 bases). V lost 6 bases and J 7 bases, leaving 13 bases between the germline ends. Germline-derived CDR1 and CDR2 are MRHNA and SNTAGT. The CDR3 has 13 residues. In DNA, the CDR3 is TGTGCCAGCAGCGAAGGGGGGGCTAATGAGCAGTTCTTC. It is translated as CASSEGGANEQFF.